This paragraph reports one T cell receptor (beta chain). Other DNA sequences of this sample code for an identical CDR3. Trimming removed 6 bases from V and 4 bases from J; junction bases left unmatched: 2. The CDR3 loop spans 14 amino acids. Germline CDR1 is LNHDA and CDR2 is SQIVND (reference sequence). Clones were sequenced by immunoSEQ multiplex PCR, and TCRdb holds only the in-frame ones, with some missing. This table has fewer than 1.8 million clones, approximately 98.5% appearing once. The data originate from a study of shared clonotypes between healthy human individuals. Donors were Caucasian adults residing in Nashville, Tennessee, USA.

The sample taken for sequencing was naive CD4+ T cells sorted from blood. Noted subset: CD45RA+ positively selected. This sequence joins TRBV19 and TRBJ2-5, with 13 bases fitting TRBD2. The receptor was isolated from a man aged 25 to 45 in good health. CDR3 nucleotide sequence: TGTGCCAGTAGCCGACTAGCGGGAGGAGAGACCCAGTACTTC. It codes for CASSRLAGGETQYF.